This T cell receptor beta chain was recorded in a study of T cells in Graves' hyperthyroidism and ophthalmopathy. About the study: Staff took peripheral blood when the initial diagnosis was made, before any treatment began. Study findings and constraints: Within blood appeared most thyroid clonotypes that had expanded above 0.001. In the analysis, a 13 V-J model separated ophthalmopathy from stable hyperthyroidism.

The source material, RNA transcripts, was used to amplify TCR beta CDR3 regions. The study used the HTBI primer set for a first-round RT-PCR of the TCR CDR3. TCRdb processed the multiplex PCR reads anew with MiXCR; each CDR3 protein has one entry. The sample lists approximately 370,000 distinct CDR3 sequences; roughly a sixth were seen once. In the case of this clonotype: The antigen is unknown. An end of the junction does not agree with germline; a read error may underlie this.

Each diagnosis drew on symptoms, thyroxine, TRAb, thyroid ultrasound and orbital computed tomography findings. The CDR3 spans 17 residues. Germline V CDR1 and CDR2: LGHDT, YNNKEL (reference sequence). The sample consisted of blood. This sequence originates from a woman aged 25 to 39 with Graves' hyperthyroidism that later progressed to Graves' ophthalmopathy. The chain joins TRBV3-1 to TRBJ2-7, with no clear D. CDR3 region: CASGQDPRNKGLYEQYF. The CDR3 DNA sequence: TGTGCCAGCGGCCAAGATCCCCGTAATAAGGGTCTCTACGAGCAGTACTTC.